This paragraph reports one T cell receptor beta chain. Assay used: immunoSEQ multiplex PCR; TCRdb lists only in-frame clones, some missing. This table holds about 59,000 clones, around 67% found once. From germline, CDR1 is SGHNT and CDR2 YYREEE (reference sequence). V trimming: 4 bases; J trimming: 3 bases; junction bases outside the gene matches: 8. The CDR3 runs 15 residues. The data are from a study of blood T cell repertoires in COVID-19. Study-level background: COVID-19 samples from acute and convalescent phases originated in the United States, Italy and Spain.

V usage is TRBV5-4 and J usage is TRBJ2-7, with 9 positions matching TRBD1. This receptor was identified in a woman aged 70-85 years with acute or convalescent COVID-19. Sequencing used peripheral blood. DNA of the CDR3: TGTGCCAGCAGCGTACCGGGACAGGGACTCTACGAGCAGTACTTC. Translating it yields CASSVPGQGLYEQYF.